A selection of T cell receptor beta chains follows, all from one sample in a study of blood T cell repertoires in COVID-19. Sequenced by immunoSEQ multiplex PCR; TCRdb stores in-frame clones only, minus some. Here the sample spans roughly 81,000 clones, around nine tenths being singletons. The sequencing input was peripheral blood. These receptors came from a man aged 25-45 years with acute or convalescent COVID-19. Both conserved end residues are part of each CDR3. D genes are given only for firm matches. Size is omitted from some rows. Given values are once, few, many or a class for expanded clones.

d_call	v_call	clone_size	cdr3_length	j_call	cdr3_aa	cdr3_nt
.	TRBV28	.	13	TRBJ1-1	CASTQPTGRKSFF	TGTGCCAGCACCCAACCGACAGGACGGAAGAGTTTCTTT
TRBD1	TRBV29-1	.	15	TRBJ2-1	CSVGRFDRVYNEQFF	TGCAGCGTTGGAAGGTTTGACAGGGTCTACAATGAGCAGTTCTTC
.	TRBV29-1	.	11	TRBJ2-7	CSAYLTGEQYF	TGCAGCGCTTACTTGACAGGCGAGCAGTACTTC
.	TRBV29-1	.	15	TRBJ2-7	CSVEFGHSDAYEQYF	TGCAGCGTTGAGTTTGGGCATTCCGATGCCTACGAGCAGTACTTC
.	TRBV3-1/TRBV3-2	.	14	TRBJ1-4	CASSHWREGQKLFF	TGTGCCAGCAGCCATTGGAGGGAGGGTCAAAAACTGTTTTTT
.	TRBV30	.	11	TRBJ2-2	CAYQGYGELFF	TGTGCCTACCAGGGGTACGGGGAGCTGTTTTTT
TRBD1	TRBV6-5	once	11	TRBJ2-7	CASTGGHEQYF	TGTGCCAGTACAGGGGGCCATGAGCAGTACTTC
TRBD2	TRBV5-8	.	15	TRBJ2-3	CASSPGLAGGDTQYF	TGTGCCAGCAGCCCGGGACTAGCGGGAGGAGATACGCAGTATTTT
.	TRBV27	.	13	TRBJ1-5	CASSRAGDQPQHF	TGTGCCAGCAGTCGCGCCGGGGATCAGCCCCAGCATTTT
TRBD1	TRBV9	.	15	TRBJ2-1	CASSVTGAEAGEQFF	TGTGCCAGCAGCGTAACAGGGGCGGAGGCGGGCGAGCAGTTCTTC
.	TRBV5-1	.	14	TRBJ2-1	CASRGGNSYNEQFF	TGCGCCAGCAGGGGAGGAAACTCCTACAATGAGCAGTTCTTC
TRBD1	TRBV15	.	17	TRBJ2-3	CATSRGGGQGARDTQYF	TGTGCCACCAGCAGAGGAGGTGGACAGGGGGCGAGAGATACGCAGTATTTT
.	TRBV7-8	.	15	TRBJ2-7	CASSSRPGARYEQYF	TGTGCCAGCAGCTCCCGGCCAGGTGCAAGATACGAGCAGTACTTC
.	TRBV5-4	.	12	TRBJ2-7	CASSYPRGKQYF	TGTGCCAGCAGCTACCCCAGGGGAAAGCAGTACTTC
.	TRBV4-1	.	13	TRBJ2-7	CASSQAGSYEQYF	TGCGCCAGCAGCCAAGCCGGGTCCTACGAGCAGTACTTC
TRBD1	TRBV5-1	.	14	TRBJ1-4	CASTLGTGNEKLFF	TGCGCCAGCACGCTCGGGACAGGGAATGAAAAACTGTTTTTT
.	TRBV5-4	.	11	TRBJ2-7	CASSNTYEQYF	TGTGCCAGCAGCAACACCTACGAGCAGTACTTC
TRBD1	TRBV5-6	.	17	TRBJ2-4	CASSFTGTGIAKNIQYF	TGTGCCAGCAGCTTTACCGGGACAGGGATCGCCAAAAACATTCAGTACTTC
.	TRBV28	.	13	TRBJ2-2	CATHPGVGGELFF	TGTGCCACTCACCCGGGAGTTGGCGGGGAGCTGTTTTTT
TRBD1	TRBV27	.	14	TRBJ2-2	CASSPLTGSGELFF	TGTGCCAGCAGTCCCTTGACAGGGTCGGGGGAGCTGTTTTTT
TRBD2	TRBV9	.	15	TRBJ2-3	CASSVSSGSTDTQYF	TGTGCCAGCAGCGTATCTAGCGGGTCCACAGATACGCAGTATTTT
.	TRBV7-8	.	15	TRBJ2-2	CASSLGRESTGELFF	TGTGCCAGCAGCTTAGGCCGGGAGAGTACCGGGGAGCTGTTTTTT
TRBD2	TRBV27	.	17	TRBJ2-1	CASSSQLAGATYNEQFF	TGTGCCAGCAGTTCCCAATTAGCGGGAGCTACCTACAATGAGCAGTTCTTC
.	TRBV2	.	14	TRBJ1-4	CASRVVEVREKLFF	TGTGCCAGCAGGGTAGTGGAGGTTAGAGAAAAACTGTTTTTT
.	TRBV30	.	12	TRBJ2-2	CAWIANTGELFF	TGTGCCTGGATAGCGAACACCGGGGAGCTGTTTTTT
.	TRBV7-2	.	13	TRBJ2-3	CASSPGYGTTQYF	TGTGCCAGCAGCCCAGGGTACGGAACTACGCAGTATTTT
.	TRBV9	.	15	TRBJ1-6	CASSVGRVSPSPLHF	TGTGCCAGCAGCGTAGGCCGGGTTTCCCCTTCACCCCTCCACTTT
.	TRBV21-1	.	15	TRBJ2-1	CASSKLAGGCNEQFF	TGTGCCAGCAGCAAACTAGCGGGAGGCTGCAATGAGCAGTTCTTC
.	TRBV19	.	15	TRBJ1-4	CASSMGGATNEKLFF	TGTGCCAGTAGTATGGGGGGAGCAACTAATGAAAAACTGTTTTTT
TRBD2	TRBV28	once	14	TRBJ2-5	CASRLAGGLETQYF	TGTGCCAGCCGGCTAGCGGGAGGATTGGAGACCCAGTACTTC
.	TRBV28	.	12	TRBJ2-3	CASSTGTRWQYF	TGTGCCAGCAGTACCGGGACTCGGTGGCAGTATTTT
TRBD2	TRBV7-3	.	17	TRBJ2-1	CASSLTSGTSGFNEQFF	TGTGCCAGCAGCTTAACCTCCGGGACTAGCGGGTTCAATGAGCAGTTCTTC
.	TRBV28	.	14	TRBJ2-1	CASNPIQHINEQFF	TGTGCCAGCAATCCCATACAGCACATAAACGAGCAGTTCTTC
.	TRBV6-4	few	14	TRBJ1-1	CASSPLGGRGEAFF	TGTGCCAGCAGTCCCCTAGGCGGAAGGGGAGAAGCTTTCTTT
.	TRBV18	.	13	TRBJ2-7	CASSPGSGREQYF	TGTGCCAGCTCACCAGGTAGCGGCAGGGAGCAGTACTTC
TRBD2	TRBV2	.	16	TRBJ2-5	CASSATSGREGETQYF	TGTGCCAGCAGTGCGACTAGCGGGAGGGAGGGAGAGACCCAGTACTTC
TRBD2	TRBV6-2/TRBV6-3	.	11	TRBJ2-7	CASSYGVAGIF	TGTGCCAGCAGTTACGGGGTAGCGGGAATCTTC
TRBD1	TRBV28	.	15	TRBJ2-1	CASRGGLNRYNEQFF	TGTGCCAGCAGAGGGGGCCTAAACCGATACAATGAGCAGTTCTTC
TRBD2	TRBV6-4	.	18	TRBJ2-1	CASRETSGRALSYNEQFF	TGTGCCAGCAGGGAGACTAGCGGGAGGGCCCTCTCCTACAATGAGCAGTTCTTC
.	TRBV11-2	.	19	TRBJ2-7	CASSLAKPGRSTFSYEQYF	TGTGCCAGCAGCTTAGCCAAGCCGGGAAGGAGCACCTTCTCCTACGAGCAGTACTTC
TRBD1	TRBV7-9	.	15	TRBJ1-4	CASSFPRGTNEKLFF	TGTGCCAGCAGCTTCCCCAGGGGGACTAATGAAAAACTGTTTTTT
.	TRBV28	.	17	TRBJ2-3	CASSLLLAGPSTDTQYF	TGTGCCAGCAGTTTGCTCCTGGCGGGGCCTAGCACAGATACGCAGTATTTT
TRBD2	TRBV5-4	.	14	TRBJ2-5	CASSLGLAGETQYF	TGTGCCAGCAGCCTCGGACTAGCGGGAGAGACCCAGTACTTC
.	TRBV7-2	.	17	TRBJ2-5	CASSSSRAAHVGGTQYF	TGTGCCAGCAGCTCCTCCAGGGCCGCACATGTCGGGGGAACCCAGTACTTC
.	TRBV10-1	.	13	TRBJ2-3	CASSLTPQDTQYF	TGCGCCAGCAGTCTGACACCTCAGGATACGCAGTATTTT